This T cell receptor beta chain was captured by sequencing in a study of cytotoxic CD8 clonotypes in ibrutinib-treated CLL. Regarding the study as a whole: Age-matched healthy donor levels were exceeded by baseline clonality, which tracked circulating CD8+ T-cell counts.

Comments on this clone: Its target is not known.

Profiling relied on immunoSEQ multiplex PCR, and the TCRdb table lists in-frame clones only, not all of them. The sample lists roughly 330,000 clones; 67% were seen once. The CDR3 extends over 13 amino acids. Germline lookup yields CDR1 SGHTA and CDR2 FQGNSA. V was trimmed by 5 bases and J by 5 bases, leaving 12 bases between them. The V and J genes are TRBV7-2 and TRBJ1-1, with D perhaps matching TRBD1 (5 bases). The specimen comprised PBMCs, sampled after 36 months of ibrutinib treatment. The TCR originated in a human donor with chronic lymphocytic leukemia. The DNA of the CDR3 is TGTGCCAGCAGCCCGTTTCGACAGACTGAAGCTTTCTTT. Translating it yields CASSPFRQTEAFF.